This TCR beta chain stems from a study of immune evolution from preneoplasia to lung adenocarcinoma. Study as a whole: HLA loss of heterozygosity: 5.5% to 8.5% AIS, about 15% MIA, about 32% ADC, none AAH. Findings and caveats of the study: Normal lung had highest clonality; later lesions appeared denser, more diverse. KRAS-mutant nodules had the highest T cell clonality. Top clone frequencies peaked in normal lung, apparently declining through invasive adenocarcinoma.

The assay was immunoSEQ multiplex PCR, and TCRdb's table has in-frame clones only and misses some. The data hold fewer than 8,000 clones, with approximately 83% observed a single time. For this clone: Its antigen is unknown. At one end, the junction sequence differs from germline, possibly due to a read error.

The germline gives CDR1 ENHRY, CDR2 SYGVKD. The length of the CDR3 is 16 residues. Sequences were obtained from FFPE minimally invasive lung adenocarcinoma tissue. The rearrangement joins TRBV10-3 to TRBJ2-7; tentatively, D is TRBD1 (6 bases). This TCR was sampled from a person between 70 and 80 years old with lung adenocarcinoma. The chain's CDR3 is CAISGTSTGETYAQYF. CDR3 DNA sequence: TGTGCCATCAGTGGAACGTCGACAGGAGAGACGTACGCGCAGTACTTC.